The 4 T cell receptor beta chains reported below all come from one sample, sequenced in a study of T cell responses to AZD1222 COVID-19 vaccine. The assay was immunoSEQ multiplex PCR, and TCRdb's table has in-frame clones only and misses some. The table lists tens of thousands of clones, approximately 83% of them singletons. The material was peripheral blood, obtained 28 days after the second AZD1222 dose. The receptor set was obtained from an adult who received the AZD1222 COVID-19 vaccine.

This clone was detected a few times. The CDR3: CASNPPGTGTEAFF. The DNA for the CDR3 is TGTGCCAGCAACCCCCCCGGTACGGGCACTGAAGCTTTCTTT. This chain joins TRBV7-8 and TRBJ1-1; D is unclear. Germline V gene sequence: CDR1 SGHVS, CDR2 FQNEAQ. This CDR3 has 14 amino acids. Trimming took off 7 bases at V and 4 bases at J, with 16 bases between the two ends. The full variable domain, in which reference TRBV7-8 and TRBJ1-1 provide the parts outside the CDR3, is GAGVSQSPRYKVAKRGQDVALRCDPISGHVSLFWYQQALGQGPEFLTYFQNEAQLDKSGLPSDRFFAERPEGSVSTLKIQRTQQEDSAVYLCASNPPGTGTEAFFGQGTRLTVV.

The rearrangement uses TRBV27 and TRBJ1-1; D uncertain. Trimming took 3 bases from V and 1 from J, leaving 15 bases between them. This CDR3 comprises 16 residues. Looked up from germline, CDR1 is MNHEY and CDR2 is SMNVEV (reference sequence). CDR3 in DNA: TGTGCCAGCAGTTTGAGATCGAATATCGGGAACACTGAAGCTTTCTTT. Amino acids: CASSLRSNIGNTEAFF.

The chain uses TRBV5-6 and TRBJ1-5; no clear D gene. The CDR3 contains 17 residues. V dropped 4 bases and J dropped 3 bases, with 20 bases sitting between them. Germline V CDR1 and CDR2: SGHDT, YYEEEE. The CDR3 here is CASSLRSRTAYNQPQHF. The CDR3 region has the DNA TGTGCCAGCAGCCTTAGATCCCGAACAGCTTACAATCAGCCCCAGCATTTT.

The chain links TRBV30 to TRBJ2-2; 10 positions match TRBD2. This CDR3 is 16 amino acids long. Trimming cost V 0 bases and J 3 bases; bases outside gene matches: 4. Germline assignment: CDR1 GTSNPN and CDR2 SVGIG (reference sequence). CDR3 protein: CAWSVPGTSDTGELFF. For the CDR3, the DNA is TGTGCCTGGAGTGTACCGGGGACTAGCGACACCGGGGAGCTGTTTTTT.